The 26 T cell receptor beta chains reported below all come from one sample, sequenced in a study of blood T cell repertoires in COVID-19. Assay: immunoSEQ multiplex PCR; the TCRdb copy retains only in-frame clones and omits some. The table lists roughly 150,000 clones, more than 75% of them singletons. The sequenced sample was peripheral blood. These receptors were obtained from a man aged 18 to 30 with COVID-19, enrolled during active disease.

This clone was counted a single time. CDR3 in DNA: TGTGCCAGCAGTCCGGGACTAGCGGGACCCCCCAAAAACATTCAGTACTTC. It encodes CASSPGLAGPPKNIQYF. This sequence joins TRBV2 and TRBJ2-4, with 13 bases aligning to TRBD2. With 5 bases clipped from V and 2 bases from J, the junction kept 6 bases outside the gene matches. This CDR3 contains 17 residues. Per germline, CDR1 SNHLY and CDR2 FYNNEI.

The rearrangement links TRBV19 to TRBJ2-7; 11 bases agree with TRBD1. Germline lookup yields CDR1 LNHDA and CDR2 SQIVND (reference sequence). Unmatched junction bases numbered 6, after V lost 3 bases and J lost 2 bases. The CDR3 covers 16 residues. DNA of the CDR3: TGTGCCAGTAGTATCCTTCCGGGACAGGGGGCCTACGAGCAGTACTTC. Translation gives CASSILPGQGAYEQYF.

The gene calls are TRBV7-9 and TRBJ1-2; tentatively, D is TRBD1 (6 bases). The V gene lost 2 bases and the J gene lost 7 bases, with 17 bases spanning the gap. The CDR3 sequence is 15 residues long. The germline gives CDR1 SEHNR, CDR2 FQNEAQ (reference sequence). The CDR3 coding sequence is TGTGCCAGCAGCTTAATGGGGACATCAGGGTCTGGCTACACCTTC. This translates into CASSLMGTSGSGYTF.

The rearrangement links TRBV6-2 or TRBV6-3 to TRBJ1-1; maybe TRBD1 (5 bases). The CDR3 is made up of 13 amino acids. Trimming removed 6 bases at V and 11 bases at J, with 19 bases between. CDR1 is MNHEY and CDR2 is SVGEGT in the germline V gene. CDR3 coding DNA: TGTGCCAGCAGCTTAGGCAGGGTCATCGGCGCTTTCTTT. Protein sequence: CASSLGRVIGAFF.

The chain carries TRBV4-1 and TRBJ2-3; the D gene is possibly TRBD2 (6 bases). Germline lookup yields CDR1 MGHRA and CDR2 YSYEKL. Trimming took 0 bases from V and 4 from J, leaving 17 bases between them. This CDR3 contains 17 residues. CDR3 sequence reads: CASSQEYRGREADTQYF. CDR3 nucleotide sequence: TGCGCCAGCAGCCAAGAATATAGGGGCAGGGAGGCAGATACGCAGTATTTT.

The chain combines TRBV19 with TRBJ2-3; 11 bases agree with TRBD1. V was pared by 8 bases and J by 5 bases, with 3 bases of the junction left unmatched. CDR3 length equals 13 residues. Germline CDR1 and CDR2: LNHDA and SQIVND (reference sequence). The CDR3 region is CASRTGGGDTQYF. CDR3 sequence (DNA): TGTGCCAGTCGGACAGGGGGCGGAGATACGCAGTATTTT.

This clone was recorded a few times. The chain carries TRBV4-1 and TRBJ2-5; 8 bases map to TRBD2. From germline, CDR1 is MGHRA and CDR2 YSYEKL. This CDR3 has 15 residues. J lost 9 bases, V lost 1 base, and 10 bases had no gene match. CDR3 amino acids: CASSQGIPLRGAQYF. The CDR3 nucleotides are TGCGCCAGCAGCCAAGGGATACCTCTGCGGGGGGCCCAGTACTTC.

CDR3 residues: CATSDLRDRGTGELFF. The CDR3 DNA reads as TGTGCCACCAGTGATCTCCGGGACAGGGGGACCGGGGAGCTGTTTTTT. The chain has TRBV24-1 and TRBJ2-2; 11 bases fit TRBD1. The ends lost 3 bases at V and 5 bases at J; junction bases unmatched: 4. Germline CDR1 and CDR2: KGHDR and SFDVKD. The CDR3 spans 16 residues.

This chain links TRBV6-2 or TRBV6-3 with TRBJ1-2; D is possibly TRBD1 (6 bases). This CDR3 has 19 amino acids. Germline lookup yields CDR1 MNHEY and CDR2 SVGEGT. V shed 4 bases and J shed 5 bases, with 29 bases lying between them. DNA of the CDR3: TGTGCCAGCAGTTCACAGTTCGTTCGTCAAGCAGGACAGAGTTATGGCTACACCTTC. Its translation is CASSSQFVRQAGQSYGYTF.

In DNA, the CDR3 is TGTGCCTGGAGTGCGGGGAACACTGAAGCTTTCTTT. It is translated as CAWSAGNTEAFF. The chain uses TRBV30 and TRBJ1-1, with no clear D. In germline, CDR1 is GTSNPN, CDR2 SVGIG (reference sequence). CDR3 length: 12 residues. Trimming shortened V by 1 base and J by 1 base, and 4 bases separated the two germline ends.

The chain recombines TRBV9 with TRBJ1-6; TRBD1 aligns across 9 bases. The length of the CDR3 is 15 residues. Per the germline V gene, CDR1 is SGDLS and CDR2 is YYNGEE. V lost 4 bases, J lost 9 bases, and 8 bases stayed unmatched. The CDR3 region has the DNA TGTGCCAGCAGCCCCCGGGGGACAGGGTTTTCACCCCTCCACTTT. It codes for CASSPRGTGFSPLHF.

The rearrangement links TRBV27 to TRBJ2-7, with 7 bases identical to TRBD2. CDR3 length: 15 amino acids. Losses at the gene ends were 5 bases for V and 3 bases for J; bases not matched to a gene: 10. In germline, CDR1 is MNHEY, CDR2 SMNVEV (reference sequence). CDR3 region: CASSITSASYYEQYF. Here the CDR3 DNA reads TGTGCCAGCAGTATAACTAGCGCCTCGTACTACGAGCAGTACTTC.

This chain links TRBV6-2 or TRBV6-3 with TRBJ1-1, with 7 positions matching TRBD1. CDR1 and CDR2 from the germline V gene are MNHEY and SVGEGT. This CDR3 is 17 amino acids long. V gave up 0 bases and J gave up 0 bases; unmatched junction bases: 7. CDR3 sequence reads: CASSYSTQGRMNTEAFF. The CDR3 DNA reads as TGTGCCAGCAGTTACTCAACACAGGGGCGGATGAACACTGAAGCTTTCTTT.

The rearrangement uses TRBV7-9 and TRBJ2-7; no clear D gene. CDR1 is SEHNR, CDR2 FQNEAQ, per germline (reference sequence). Trimming shortened V by 1 base and J by 1 base, and 8 bases separated the two germline ends. The CDR3 extends over 14 amino acids. CDR3 in DNA: TGTGCCAGCAGCTTAGTATCCAGTTCCTACGAGCAGTACTTC. Amino acids: CASSLVSSSYEQYF.

V gene TRBV20-1 combines with J gene TRBJ2-1; TRBD2 aligns across 9 bases. The CDR3 totals 19 residues. Looked up from germline, CDR1 is DFQATT and CDR2 is SNEGSKA (reference sequence). V lost 3 bases and J lost 7; bases outside the gene matches: 22. The CDR3, as DNA: TGCAGTGCTAGTCCTCCGGCCCCGGGGAGGTTAGCGGGAGCTAATGAGCAGTTCTTC. Translated, it gives CSASPPAPGRLAGANEQFF.

The genes are TRBV9 and TRBJ2-7, with D possibly being TRBD1 (5 bases). CDR1 is SGDLS and CDR2 is YYNGEE in the germline V gene. The CDR3 contains 13 residues. The ends were cut back, 6 bases at V and 6 bases at J, with 16 bases in the middle. The DNA for the CDR3 is TGTGCCAGCACCCAAGGGGCCTGGGGCGAGCAGTACTTC. Translated: CASTQGAWGEQYF.

This clone is a singleton in its sample. The chain has TRBV28 and TRBJ1-3, with a tentative D call TRBD1 (6 bases). Trimming removed 4 bases from V and 2 bases from J, with 12 bases in between. Per germline, CDR1 MDHEN and CDR2 SYDVKM. The CDR3 is made up of 15 amino acids. CDR3 DNA: TGTGCCAGCAGTTCCCGGGACACAGCTGGAAACACCATATATTTT. Protein: CASSSRDTAGNTIYF.

The rearrangement joins TRBV29-1 to TRBJ2-3; the D gene is possibly TRBD1 (5 bases). Germline V gene data show CDR1 as SQVTM and CDR2 as ANQGSEA. The CDR3 runs 13 residues. The V end lost 4 bases, the J end lost 0 bases, and 8 bases lay between the germline ends. CDR3 DNA sequence: TGCAGCGTTGGGGGCAGAAGCACAGATACGCAGTATTTT. This sequence encodes CSVGGRSTDTQYF.

Remarks on this clone: The junction departs from germline at one end; a sequencing error may be responsible. The chain links TRBV6-5 to TRBJ1-4, with TRBD1 matching 9 bases. Germline-derived CDR1 and CDR2 are MNHEY and SVGAGI. This CDR3 has 14 amino acids. The CDR3 spells CASSRDREGEKLLF. The CDR3 DNA reads TGTGCCAGCAGCAGGGACAGGGAGGGTGAAAAACTGCTTTTT.

The chain employs TRBV3-1 (or the pseudogene TRBV3-2) and TRBJ2-1; TRBD1 agrees at 8 bases. Per germline, CDR1 LGHDT and CDR2 YNNKEL (reference sequence). The CDR3 contains 16 residues. Trimming at V came to 0 bases and at J to 9 bases, leaving 10 bases not matched to a gene. CDR3 DNA: TGTGCCAGCAGCCAAGAGTTCGGACAGGGATCAGGTGAGCAGTTCTTC. Protein product: CASSQEFGQGSGEQFF.

The rearrangement uses TRBV18 and TRBJ1-5, with 10 nucleotides matching TRBD1. Germline V gene data show CDR1 as KGHSH and CDR2 as LQKENI. The V gene end was trimmed by 4 bases and the J gene end by 3 bases; junction bases not matched to a gene: 6. The CDR3 spans 16 residues. CDR3 in DNA: TGTGCCAGCTCACTAGGACAGGGGGTTATCAATCAGCCCCAGCATTTT. Translation: CASSLGQGVINQPQHF.

This chain uses TRBV6-5 with TRBJ2-1, with a tentative D call TRBD2 (6 bases). CDR3 length equals 12 residues. The germline CDR1 and CDR2 sequences are MNHEY and SVGAGI. The V end lost 2 bases, the J end lost 12 bases, and 11 bases lay between the germline ends. CDR3 bases: TGTGCCAGCAGTTACGCCGGGACTTCGCAGTTCTTC. As protein: CASSYAGTSQFF.

The chain links TRBV18 to TRBJ1-1; D is perhaps TRBD1 (6 bases). This CDR3 comprises 12 residues. Germline lookup yields CDR1 KGHSH and CDR2 LQKENI. Between the trimmed V and J ends, which lost 3 bases and 10 bases, there was a span of 12 bases. This CDR3 reads CASSPQGWLAFF. The CDR3 coding sequence is TGTGCCAGCTCACCTCAGGGGTGGTTAGCTTTCTTT.

This chain connects TRBV3-1 (or the pseudogene TRBV3-2) to TRBJ2-1; 13 nucleotides align to TRBD2. The length of the CDR3 is 17 residues. V was clipped by 4 bases and J by 4 bases; unmatched bases: 7. Germline V gene lookup returns CDR1 LGHDT and CDR2 YNNKEL (reference sequence). CDR3 amino acids: CASSRTSGSGTYNEQFF. The DNA of the CDR3 is TGTGCCAGCAGCCGGACTAGCGGGAGTGGAACTTACAATGAGCAGTTCTTC.

J is TRBJ2-1 and V is TRBV6-5; no reliable D call. Deletions cut 2 bases from V and 5 bases from J, with 4 bases between. Germline CDR1 reads MNHEY; CDR2 reads SVGAGI. CDR3 size: 12 residues. The CDR3 nucleotides are TGTGCCAGCAGTTACCCCAACAATGAGCAGTTCTTC. Amino acid sequence: CASSYPNNEQFF.

The chain carries TRBV6-5 and TRBJ2-7; TRBD2 matches at 9 bases. The germline gives CDR1 MNHEY, CDR2 SVGAGI. The length of the CDR3 is 15 residues. The junction had 7 bases not matched to a gene; V was cut back by 6 bases and J by 1 base. The chain's CDR3 is CASRRREGPSYEQYF. The DNA for the CDR3 is TGTGCCAGCAGGAGGCGGGAGGGGCCTTCCTACGAGCAGTACTTC.